This TCR beta chain came from a study of T cell changes during pregnancy in multiple sclerosis. Trimming removed 2 bases from V and 1 base from J, with 8 bases in between. CDR1 and CDR2 (germline): SGHVS, FQNEAQ. The CDR3 is 14 residues long. Sequencing used immunoSEQ multiplex PCR; TCRdb keeps in-frame clones, though not all of them. The data contain around 130,000 clones, approximately 96% of them singletons. The chain recombines TRBV7-8 with TRBJ2-5, with no clear D. Sequenced here: peripheral blood, sampled after pregnancy. This TCR was sampled from a female donor with multiple sclerosis, enrolled in a pregnancy study. CDR3 DNA sequence: TGTGCCAGCAGCTTAATCCTCTCCCAAGAGACCCAGTACTTC. Translating gives CASSLILSQETQYF.